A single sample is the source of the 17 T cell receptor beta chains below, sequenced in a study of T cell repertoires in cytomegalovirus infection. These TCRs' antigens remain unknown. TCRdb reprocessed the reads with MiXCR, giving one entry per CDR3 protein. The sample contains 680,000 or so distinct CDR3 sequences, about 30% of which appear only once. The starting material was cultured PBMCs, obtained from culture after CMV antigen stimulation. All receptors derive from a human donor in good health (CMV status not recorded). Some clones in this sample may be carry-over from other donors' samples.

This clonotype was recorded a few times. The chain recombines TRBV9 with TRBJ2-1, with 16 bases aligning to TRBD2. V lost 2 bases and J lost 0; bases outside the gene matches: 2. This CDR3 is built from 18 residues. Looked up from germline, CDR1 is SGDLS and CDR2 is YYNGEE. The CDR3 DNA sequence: TGTGCCAGCAGCGTCGGGACTAGCGGGAGGGCCTCCTACAATGAGCAGTTCTTC. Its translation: CASSVGTSGRASYNEQFF.

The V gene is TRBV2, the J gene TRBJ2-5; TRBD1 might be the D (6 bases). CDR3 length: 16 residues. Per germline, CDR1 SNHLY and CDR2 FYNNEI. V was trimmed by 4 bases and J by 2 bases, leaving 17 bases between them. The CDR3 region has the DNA TGTGCCAGCAGTGTCCTAAGAGGACAGATTCAAGAGACCCAGTACTTC. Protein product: CASSVLRGQIQETQYF.

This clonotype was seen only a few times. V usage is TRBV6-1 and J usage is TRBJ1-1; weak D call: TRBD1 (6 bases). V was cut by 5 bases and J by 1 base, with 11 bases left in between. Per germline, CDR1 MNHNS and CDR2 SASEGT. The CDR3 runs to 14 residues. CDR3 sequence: CASSIRGGNTEAFF. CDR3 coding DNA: TGTGCCAGCAGTATCAGAGGGGGGAACACTGAAGCTTTCTTT.

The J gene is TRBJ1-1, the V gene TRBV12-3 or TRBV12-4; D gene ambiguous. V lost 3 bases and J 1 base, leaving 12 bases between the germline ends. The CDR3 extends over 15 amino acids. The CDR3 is CASSFGSGANTEAFF. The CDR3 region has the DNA TGTGCCAGCAGTTTCGGGAGCGGCGCGAACACTGAAGCTTTCTTT.

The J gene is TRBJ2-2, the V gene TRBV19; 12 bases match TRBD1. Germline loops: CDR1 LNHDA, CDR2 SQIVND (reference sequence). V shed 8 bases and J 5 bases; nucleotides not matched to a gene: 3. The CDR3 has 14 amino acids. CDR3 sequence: CASWGQGATGELFF. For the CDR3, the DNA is TGTGCCAGTTGGGGACAGGGGGCGACCGGGGAGCTGTTTTTT.

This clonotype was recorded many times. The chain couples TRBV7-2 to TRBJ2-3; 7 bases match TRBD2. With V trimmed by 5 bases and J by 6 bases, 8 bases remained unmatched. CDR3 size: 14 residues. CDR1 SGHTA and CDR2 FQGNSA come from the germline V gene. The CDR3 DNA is TGTGCCAGCAGCATCGGGACTATAGAGGATACGCAGTATTTT. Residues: CASSIGTIEDTQYF.

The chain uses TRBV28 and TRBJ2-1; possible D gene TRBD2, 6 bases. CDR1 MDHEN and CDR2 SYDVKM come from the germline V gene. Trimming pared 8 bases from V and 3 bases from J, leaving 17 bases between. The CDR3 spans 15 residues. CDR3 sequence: CASGGAREIYNEQFF. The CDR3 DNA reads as TGTGCCAGCGGAGGGGCCAGAGAGATCTACAATGAGCAGTTCTTC.

DNA of the CDR3: TGTGCCAGCAGCCAAGATAGGACTAGCGCGGGCACAGATACGCAGTATTTT. Its translation is CASSQDRTSAGTDTQYF. The chain recombines TRBV4-2 with TRBJ2-3, with 9 bases that match TRBD2. J lost 1 base, V lost 0 bases, and 5 bases had no gene match. CDR1 LGHNA and CDR2 YNFKEQ come from the germline V gene. This CDR3 has 17 amino acids.

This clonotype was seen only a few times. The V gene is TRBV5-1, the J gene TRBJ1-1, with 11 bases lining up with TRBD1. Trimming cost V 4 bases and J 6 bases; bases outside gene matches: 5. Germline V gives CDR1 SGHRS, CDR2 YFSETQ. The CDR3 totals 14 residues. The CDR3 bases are TGCGCCAGCAGCCCGGACAGGGGGCCTTCTGAAGCTTTCTTT. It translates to CASSPDRGPSEAFF.

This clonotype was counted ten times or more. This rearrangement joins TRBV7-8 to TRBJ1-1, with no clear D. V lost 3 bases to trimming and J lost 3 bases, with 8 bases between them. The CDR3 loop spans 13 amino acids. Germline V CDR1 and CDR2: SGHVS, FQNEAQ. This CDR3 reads CASSFQSDTEAFF. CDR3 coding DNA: TGTGCCAGCAGCTTTCAGTCGGACACTGAAGCTTTCTTT. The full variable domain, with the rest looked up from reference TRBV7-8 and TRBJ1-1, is GAGVSQSPRYKVAKRGQDVALRCDPISGHVSLFWYQQALGQGPEFLTYFQNEAQLDKSGLPSDRFFAERPEGSVSTLKIQRTQQEDSAVYLCASSFQSDTEAFFGQGTRLTVV.

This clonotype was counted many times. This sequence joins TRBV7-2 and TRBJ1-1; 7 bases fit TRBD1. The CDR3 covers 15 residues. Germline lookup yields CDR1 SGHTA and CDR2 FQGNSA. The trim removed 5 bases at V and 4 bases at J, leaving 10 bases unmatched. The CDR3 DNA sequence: TGTGCCAGCAGCCCTCTGACAGGGTTGAGCACTGAAGCTTTCTTT. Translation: CASSPLTGLSTEAFF.

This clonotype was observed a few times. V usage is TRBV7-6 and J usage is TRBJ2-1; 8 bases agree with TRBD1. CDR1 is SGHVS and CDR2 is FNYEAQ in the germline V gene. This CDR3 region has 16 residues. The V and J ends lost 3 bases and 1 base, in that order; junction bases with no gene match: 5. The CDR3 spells CASSFQGQGSYNEQFF. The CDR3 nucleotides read TGTGCCAGCAGCTTCCAAGGACAGGGTTCCTACAATGAGCAGTTCTTC. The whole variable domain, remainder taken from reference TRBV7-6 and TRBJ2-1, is GAGVSQSPRYKVTKRGQDVALRCDPISGHVSLYWYRQALGQGPEFLTYFNYEAQQDKSGLPNDRFSAERPEGSISTLTIQRTEQRDSAMYRCASSFQGQGSYNEQFFGPGTRLTVL.

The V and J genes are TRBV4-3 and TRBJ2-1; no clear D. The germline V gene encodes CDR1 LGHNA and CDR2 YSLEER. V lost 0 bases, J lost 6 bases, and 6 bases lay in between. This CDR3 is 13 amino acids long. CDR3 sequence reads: CASSQEDVNEQFF. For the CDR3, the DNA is TGCGCCAGCAGCCAAGAGGACGTCAATGAGCAGTTCTTC.

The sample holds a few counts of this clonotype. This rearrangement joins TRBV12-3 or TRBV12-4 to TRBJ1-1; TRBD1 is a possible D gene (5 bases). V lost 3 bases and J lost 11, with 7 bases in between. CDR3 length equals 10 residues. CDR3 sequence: CASSLGRAFF. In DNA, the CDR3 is TGTGCCAGCAGTTTGGGGCGGGCTTTCTTT.

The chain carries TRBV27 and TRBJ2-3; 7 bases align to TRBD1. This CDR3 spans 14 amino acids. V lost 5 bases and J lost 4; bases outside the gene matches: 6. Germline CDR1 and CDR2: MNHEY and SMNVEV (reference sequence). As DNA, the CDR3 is TGTGCCAGCAGTATCGACAGGGATGCAGATACGCAGTATTTT. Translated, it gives CASSIDRDADTQYF.

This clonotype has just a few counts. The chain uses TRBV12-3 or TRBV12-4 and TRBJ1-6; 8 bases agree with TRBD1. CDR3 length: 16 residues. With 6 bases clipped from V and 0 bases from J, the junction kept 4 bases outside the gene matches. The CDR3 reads CASRKTGASYNSPLHF. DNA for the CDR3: TGTGCCAGCAGAAAGACAGGGGCCTCCTATAATTCACCCCTCCACTTT.

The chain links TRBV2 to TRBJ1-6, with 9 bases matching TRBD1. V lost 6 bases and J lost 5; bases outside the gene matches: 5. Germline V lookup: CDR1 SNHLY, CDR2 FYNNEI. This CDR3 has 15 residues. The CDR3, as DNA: TGTGCCAGCAGGGCCCGGACAGGGGATAATTCACCCCTCCACTTT. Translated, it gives CASRARTGDNSPLHF.